What follows is one T cell receptor (beta chain) and its context. There is no known antigen for this receptor. Base qualities were left out, and no much larger clone turns up one base away. For the CD8 naive samples, CD45RO-negative cells were positively selected for CCR7, yielding a CD45RA+CCR7+ population from which TemRA cells were excluded. Donors were healthy HIV-negative adults with no recently reported acute infections or vaccinations. Every donor was a Caucasian adult residing in Nashville, Tennessee, USA. Blood was obtained by leukapheresis, after which PBMCs were separated by Ficoll-Histopaque density gradient centrifugation and cryopreserved in liquid nitrogen vapor phase. Purity and quantity of every magnetically sorted T cell population were checked by analytical flow cytometry. Each sorted fraction had its genomic DNA isolated and then quantified by UV absorbance on a Nanodrop 2000c.

In the germline V gene, CDR1 corresponds to SGHRS and CDR2 to YFSETQ. Counted from cysteine to phenylalanine, this CDR3 has 12 amino acids. The sequence is cut down to CDR3 DNA, 36 bases in frame from base 1. The data are from a study of shared clonotypes between healthy human individuals (dated by TCRdb to 2019 to 2021). For context, the study as a whole: The cohort included three men and a couple of women between 18 and 49 years of age. Different laboratories and diverse techniques were used to prepare libraries and sequence TCR repertoires, to increase sequencing depth and limit assay-specific biases. Between about 0.8 and 9 billion PBMCs per donor were obtained by leukapheresis. For each donor, CD4 naive and CD4 memory were each given three plates, CD8 naive was given two plates, and CD8 memory was given one plate. The study deeply sequenced blood TCR repertoires of five healthy adults to estimate repertoire size and the extent of clonotype sharing between individuals.

Using the deep immunoSEQ assay, TCR CDR3 regions were amplified from genomic DNA by multiplex PCR. For each cell subset, the extracted genomic DNA was distributed evenly across all wells of several immunoSEQ 96-well plates, and each plate served as one replicate. For sorted subsets, about 0.2 ug genomic DNA, equal to 25,000 to 35,000 T cell genomes, was loaded into each replicate PCR. The purified libraries were quantified using a Qubit 3.0 fluorometer, sized with a Bioanalyzer 2100, and then quantified again using the KAPA Library Quantification kit. Every immunoSEQ 96-well plate was sequenced on a separate single-read 150-cycle Illumina NextSeq 550 flow cell. The source study handled its data this way. Because the immunoSEQ output held only junctional sequences and lacked quality scores, the filtering could not match the filtering applied to full-length reads. Sequences were annotated with PyIR, a Python wrapper for IgBLAST v1.9, and V/J genes and CDR3 were assigned using IMGT germline references. Any read was removed if the V/J assignment was weak (E-value above 1e-6), the CDR3 was missing, or the read contained stop codons, out-of-frame junctions, or ambiguous translated residues. V3J clonotypes were defined as sequences sharing the same inferred V gene, J gene, and CDR3 amino acid sequence. Percentage overlap between repertoires was calculated by dividing the number of shared unique clonotypes by the size of the smaller repertoire. Three approaches were used to assess repertoire richness: RTK rarefaction, the Chao1 estimator, and Recon v2.1 estimates of unobserved clonotypes. Generation probabilities for all TCRbeta clonotypes obtained by the gDNA method from a handful of donors were computed using OLGA. TCRdb took this table from immuneACCESS and kept in-frame rearrangements with V and J called. Such tables lack part of the clones; where checked against another copy, unresolved V genes explain under half of the gap, and the rest is unexplained. V and J calls and clone size are as listed in that table; D and trimming were resolved from the DNA. This sample is represented by some 2 million clones; just under 95% of them were singletons. 1% to 1.5% of the sample belongs to the ten largest clones.

On the study overall, not on this receptor specifically: Sampling was limited to blood, and TCR repertoires in tissue likely differ from TCR repertoires in blood. Pairwise subsampling led to the expectation that sequencing depth would affect the degree of clonotype sharing among donors. The genetic and exposure-history diversity represented was limited by the small number of donors. Incomplete sequencing was indicated by rarefaction of sorted-subset datasets, despite the large sequencing depth. Larger estimated clonotype richness was generally found for naive subsets than for memory subsets. Across a handful of donors, roughly 5.4% of naive CD4, 3.5% of naive CD8, roughly 2.3% of memory CD4, and approximately 0.4% of memory CD8 clonotypes were shared. Higher generation probabilities were observed for clonotypes shared by all four sorted-subset donors than for non-shared clonotypes.

The sequence was collected from a man between 18 and 29 years old in good health. Sequencing used naive CD8+ T cells sorted from blood. The label giving this sample's cell subset or site can be read as: CD45RA+CCR7+. The sequence is built from TRBV5-1 and TRBJ2-7; tentative D gene TRBD1, with 6 bases matching. The CDR3 reads CASHRVSYEQYF. The sequenced DNA: TGCGCTAGCCACAGGGTTTCCTACGAGCAGTACTTC.